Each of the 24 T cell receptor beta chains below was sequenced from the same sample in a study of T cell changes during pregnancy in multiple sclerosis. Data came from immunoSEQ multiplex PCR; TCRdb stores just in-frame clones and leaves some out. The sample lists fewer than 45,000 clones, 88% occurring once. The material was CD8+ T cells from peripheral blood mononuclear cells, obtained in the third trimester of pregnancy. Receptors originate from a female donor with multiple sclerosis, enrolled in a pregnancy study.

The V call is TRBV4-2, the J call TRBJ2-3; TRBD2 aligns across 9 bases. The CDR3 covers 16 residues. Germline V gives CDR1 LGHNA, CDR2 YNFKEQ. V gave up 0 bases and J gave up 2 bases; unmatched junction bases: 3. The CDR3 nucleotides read TGTGCCAGCAGCCAAGATCGCGGGGGGGCCACAGATACGCAGTATTTT. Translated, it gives CASSQDRGGATDTQYF.

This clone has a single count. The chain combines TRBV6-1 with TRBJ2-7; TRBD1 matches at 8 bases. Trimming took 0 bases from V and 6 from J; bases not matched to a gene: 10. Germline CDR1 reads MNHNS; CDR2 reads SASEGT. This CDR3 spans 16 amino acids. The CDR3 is CASSEARTGRLREQYF. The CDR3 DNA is TGTGCCAGCAGTGAAGCGAGGACAGGGAGACTTCGCGAGCAGTACTTC.

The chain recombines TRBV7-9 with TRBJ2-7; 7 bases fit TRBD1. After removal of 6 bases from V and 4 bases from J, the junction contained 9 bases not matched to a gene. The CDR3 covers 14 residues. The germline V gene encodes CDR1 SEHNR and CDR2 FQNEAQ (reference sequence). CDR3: CASSPTGVGYEQYF. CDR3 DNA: TGTGCCAGCAGTCCTACAGGGGTAGGATACGAGCAGTACTTC.

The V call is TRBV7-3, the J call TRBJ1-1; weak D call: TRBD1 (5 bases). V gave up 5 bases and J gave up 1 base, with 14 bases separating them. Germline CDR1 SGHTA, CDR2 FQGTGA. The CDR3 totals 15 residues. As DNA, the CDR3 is TGTGCCAGCAGCCCAACGACAGCTAAGAACACTGAAGCTTTCTTT. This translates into CASSPTTAKNTEAFF.

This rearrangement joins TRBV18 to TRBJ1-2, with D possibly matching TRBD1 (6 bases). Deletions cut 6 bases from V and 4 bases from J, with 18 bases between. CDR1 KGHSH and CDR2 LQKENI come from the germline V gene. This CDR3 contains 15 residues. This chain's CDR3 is CASSVQGPTSYGYTF. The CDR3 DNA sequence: TGTGCCAGCTCGGTACAGGGCCCGACTTCCTATGGCTACACCTTC.

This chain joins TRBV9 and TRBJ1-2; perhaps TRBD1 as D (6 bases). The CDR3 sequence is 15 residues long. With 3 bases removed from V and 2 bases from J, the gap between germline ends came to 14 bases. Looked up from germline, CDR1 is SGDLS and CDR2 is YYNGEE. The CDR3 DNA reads TGTGCCAGCAGCGGGGGTCTCGGGACAAACTATGGCTACACCTTC. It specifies CASSGGLGTNYGYTF.

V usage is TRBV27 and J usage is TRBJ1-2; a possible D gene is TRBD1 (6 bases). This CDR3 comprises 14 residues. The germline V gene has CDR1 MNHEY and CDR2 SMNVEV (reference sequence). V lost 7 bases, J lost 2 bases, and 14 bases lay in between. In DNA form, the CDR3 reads TGTGCCAGCACCCCGACAGGTTCCAACTATGGCTACACCTTC. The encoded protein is CASTPTGSNYGYTF.

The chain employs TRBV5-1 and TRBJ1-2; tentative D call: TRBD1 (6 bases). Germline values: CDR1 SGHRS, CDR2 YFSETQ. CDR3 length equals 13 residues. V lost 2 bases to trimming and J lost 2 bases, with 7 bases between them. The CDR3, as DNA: TGCGCCAGCAGCTTCGGACAGAACTATGGCTACACCTTC. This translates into CASSFGQNYGYTF.

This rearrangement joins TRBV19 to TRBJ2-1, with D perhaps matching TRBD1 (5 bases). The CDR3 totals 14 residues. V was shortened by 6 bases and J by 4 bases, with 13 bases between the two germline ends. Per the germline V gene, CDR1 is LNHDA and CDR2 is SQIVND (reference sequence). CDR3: CASSASGIYNEQFF. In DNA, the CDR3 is TGTGCCAGTAGCGCTTCAGGGATATACAATGAGCAGTTCTTC.

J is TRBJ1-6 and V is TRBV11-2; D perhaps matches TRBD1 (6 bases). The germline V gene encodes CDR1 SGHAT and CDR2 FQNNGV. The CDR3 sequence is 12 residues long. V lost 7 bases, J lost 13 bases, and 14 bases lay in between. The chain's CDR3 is CASTRAGAPLHF. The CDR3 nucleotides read TGTGCCAGCACACGGGCAGGGGCCCCCCTCCACTTT.

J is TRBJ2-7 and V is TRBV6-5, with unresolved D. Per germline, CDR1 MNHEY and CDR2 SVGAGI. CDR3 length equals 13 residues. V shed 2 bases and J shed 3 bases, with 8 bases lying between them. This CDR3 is CASSYAQFYEQYF. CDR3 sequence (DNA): TGTGCCAGCAGTTACGCCCAGTTCTACGAGCAGTACTTC.

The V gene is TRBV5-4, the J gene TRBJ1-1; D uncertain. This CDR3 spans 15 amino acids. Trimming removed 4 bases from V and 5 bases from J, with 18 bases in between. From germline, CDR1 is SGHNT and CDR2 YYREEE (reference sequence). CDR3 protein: CASSPSPMGGTEAFF. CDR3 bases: TGTGCCAGCAGCCCATCCCCTATGGGAGGAACTGAAGCTTTCTTT. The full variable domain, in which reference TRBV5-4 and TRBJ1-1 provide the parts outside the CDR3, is ETGVTQSPTHLIKTRGQQVTLRCSSQSGHNTVSWYQQALGQGPQFIFQYYREEENGRGNFPPRFSGLQFPNYSSELNVNALELDDSALYLCASSPSPMGGTEAFFGQGTRLTVV.

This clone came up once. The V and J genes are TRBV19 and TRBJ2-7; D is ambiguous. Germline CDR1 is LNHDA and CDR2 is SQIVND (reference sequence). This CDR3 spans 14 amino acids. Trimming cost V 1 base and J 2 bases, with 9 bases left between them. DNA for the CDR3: TGTGCCAGTAGTATAGGCACGAAGCCCTACGAGCAGTACTTC. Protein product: CASSIGTKPYEQYF.

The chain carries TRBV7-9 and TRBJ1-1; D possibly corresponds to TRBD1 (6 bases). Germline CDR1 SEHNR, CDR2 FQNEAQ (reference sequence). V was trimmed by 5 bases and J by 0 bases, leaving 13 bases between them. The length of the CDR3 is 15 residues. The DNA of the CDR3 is TGTGCCAGCAGCCCCACGACAGGTATGAACACTGAAGCTTTCTTT. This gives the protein CASSPTTGMNTEAFF.

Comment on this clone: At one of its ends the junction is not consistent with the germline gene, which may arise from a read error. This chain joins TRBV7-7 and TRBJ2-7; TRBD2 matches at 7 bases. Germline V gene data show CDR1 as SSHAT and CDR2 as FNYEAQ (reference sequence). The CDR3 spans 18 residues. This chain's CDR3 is CASSLFGGLMEECYEQYF. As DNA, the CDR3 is TGTGCTAGCAGCTTATTTGGGGGACTAATGGAAGAGTGCTACGAGCAGTACTTC.

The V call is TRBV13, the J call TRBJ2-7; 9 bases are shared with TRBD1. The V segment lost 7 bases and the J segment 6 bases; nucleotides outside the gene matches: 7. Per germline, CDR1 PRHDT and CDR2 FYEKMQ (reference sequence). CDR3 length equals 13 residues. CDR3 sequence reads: CASNSQGASEQYF. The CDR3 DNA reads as TGTGCCAGCAACTCACAGGGGGCATCCGAGCAGTACTTC.

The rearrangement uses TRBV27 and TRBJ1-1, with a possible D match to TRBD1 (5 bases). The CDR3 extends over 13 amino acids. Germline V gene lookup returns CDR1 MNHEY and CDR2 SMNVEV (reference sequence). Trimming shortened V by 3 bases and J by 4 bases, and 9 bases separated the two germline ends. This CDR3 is CASSLVQGTEAFF. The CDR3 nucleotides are TGTGCCAGCAGTTTGGTTCAGGGCACTGAAGCTTTCTTT.

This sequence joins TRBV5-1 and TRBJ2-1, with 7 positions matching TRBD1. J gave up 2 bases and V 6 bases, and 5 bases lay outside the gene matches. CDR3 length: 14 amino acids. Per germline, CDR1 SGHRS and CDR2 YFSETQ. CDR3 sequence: CASTPGQTYNEQFF. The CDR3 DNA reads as TGCGCCAGCACACCGGGACAGACCTACAATGAGCAGTTCTTC.

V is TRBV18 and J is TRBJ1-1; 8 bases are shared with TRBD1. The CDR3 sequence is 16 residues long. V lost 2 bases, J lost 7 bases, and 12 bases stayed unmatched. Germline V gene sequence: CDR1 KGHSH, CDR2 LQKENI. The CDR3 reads CASSPALVTGAIEAFF. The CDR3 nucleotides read TGTGCCAGCTCACCAGCTCTTGTGACAGGGGCTATTGAAGCTTTCTTT.

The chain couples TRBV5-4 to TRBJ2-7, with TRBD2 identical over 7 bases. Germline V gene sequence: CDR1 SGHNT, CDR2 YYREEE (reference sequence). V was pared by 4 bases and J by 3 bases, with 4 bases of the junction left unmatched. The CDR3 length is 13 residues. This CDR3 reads CASSHGGYYEQYF. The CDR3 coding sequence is TGTGCCAGCAGCCACGGGGGGTACTACGAGCAGTACTTC.

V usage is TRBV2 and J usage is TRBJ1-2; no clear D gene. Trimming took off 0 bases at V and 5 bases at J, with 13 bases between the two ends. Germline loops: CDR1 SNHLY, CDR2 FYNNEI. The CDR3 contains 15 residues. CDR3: CASSEALGGIYGYTF. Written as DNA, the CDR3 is TGTGCCAGCAGTGAAGCGCTTGGAGGGATTTATGGCTACACCTTC.

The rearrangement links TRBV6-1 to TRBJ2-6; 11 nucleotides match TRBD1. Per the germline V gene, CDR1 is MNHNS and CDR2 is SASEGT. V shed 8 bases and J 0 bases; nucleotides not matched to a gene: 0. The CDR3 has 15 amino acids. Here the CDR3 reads CASGTGGSGANVLTF. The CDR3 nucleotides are TGTGCCAGCGGGACAGGGGGCTCTGGGGCCAACGTCCTGACTTTC.

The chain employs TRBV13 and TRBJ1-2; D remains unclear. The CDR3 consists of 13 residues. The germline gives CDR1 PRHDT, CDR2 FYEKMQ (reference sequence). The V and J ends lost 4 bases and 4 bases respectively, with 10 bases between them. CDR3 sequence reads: CASSSVQAYGYTF. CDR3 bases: TGTGCCAGCAGCTCCGTGCAGGCCTATGGCTACACCTTC.

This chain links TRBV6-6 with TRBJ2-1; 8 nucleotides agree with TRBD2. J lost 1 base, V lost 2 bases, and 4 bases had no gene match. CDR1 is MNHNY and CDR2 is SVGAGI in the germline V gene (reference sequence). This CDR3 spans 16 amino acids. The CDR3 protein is CASSYPGGDSYNEQFF. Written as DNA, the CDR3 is TGTGCCAGCAGTTACCCCGGGGGGGATTCCTACAATGAGCAGTTCTTC.